The 5 T cell receptor beta chains below were found in one sample sequenced in a study of brain metastases from non-small cell lung cancer. Assay: immunoSEQ multiplex PCR; the TCRdb copy retains only in-frame clones and omits some. Of some 1,500 clones detected, around 85% appear once; the ten largest clones hold 15% to 20%. Sequencing was performed on tumor-adjacent normal tissue. Receptor source: a donor at least 40 years old with non-small cell lung cancer.

This sequence joins TRBV24-1 and TRBJ1-1; possible D gene TRBD1, 5 bases. The CDR3 runs to 11 residues. CDR1 and CDR2 (germline): KGHDR, SFDVKD. Trimming removed 7 bases at V and 5 bases at J, with 7 bases between. CDR3 sequence (DNA): TGTGCCACCAGCGAGGGGACTGAAGCTTTCTTT. This encodes CATSEGTEAFF.

The V call is TRBV28, the J call TRBJ1-4; D remains ambiguous. With 7 bases removed from V and 12 bases from J, the gap between germline ends came to 21 bases. Looked up from germline, CDR1 is MDHEN and CDR2 is SYDVKM. The CDR3 runs to 14 residues. The CDR3 is CASMVSRNGGELFF. CDR3 bases: TGTGCCAGCATGGTATCTCGCAACGGCGGGGAACTGTTTTTT.

Note on this clone: The junction shows a germline mismatch at one end, possibly a read error. The rearrangement uses TRBV10-1 and TRBJ1-1, with a possible D match to TRBD1 (6 bases). The germline V gene encodes CDR1 WNHNN and CDR2 SYGVQD (reference sequence). The CDR3 spans 14 residues. The CDR3 spells CASSESNGGTEAFF. The DNA of the CDR3 is TGCGCCAGCAGTGAGTCAAACGGGGGCACTGAAGCTTTTTTT.

The chain uses TRBV3-1 (or the pseudogene TRBV3-2) and TRBJ1-1, with D maybe TRBD1 (5 bases). CDR1 LGHDT and CDR2 YNNKEL come from the germline V gene (reference sequence). Trimming pared 2 bases from V and 3 bases from J, leaving 7 bases between. This CDR3 region has 13 residues. The CDR3 here is CASSQRGDTEAFF. The CDR3 DNA follows: TGTGCCAGCAGCCAAAGAGGGGACACTGAAGCTTTCTTT.

This chain joins TRBV30 and TRBJ2-1; TRBD1 aligns across 11 bases. Germline lookup yields CDR1 GTSNPN and CDR2 SVGIG (reference sequence). V lost 1 base and J lost 6; bases outside the gene matches: 5. This CDR3 spans 15 amino acids. Here the CDR3 reads CAWSAGTGGGNEQFF. Written as DNA, the CDR3 is TGTGCCTGGAGTGCCGGGACAGGGGGGGGCAATGAGCAGTTCTTC.